Below are 23 T cell receptor delta chains sequenced from a single sample in a study of delta chain sequences of gamma delta T cells (dated by TCRdb to about 2017). Libraries were prepared through 5' RACE. Sequencing relied on an Illumina MiSeq. Clonotypes were called again by TCRdb from the public reads via CATT, and duplicate nucleotide sequences were then merged into one entry. The sample table shows 500 to 750 delta-chain clones, and approximately 34% are seen once. Together, the top ten hold 47% of the sample. The sequenced sample consisted of either unsorted cells or a sorted T cell fraction (not recorded which). The origin of the receptors is a human donor in good health.

Judged by abundance, this clone is large (0.1 to 1%). Other DNA sequences from this sample encode an identical CDR3 as well. This chain links TRDV1 with TRDJ1, with a possible D match to TRDD3 (6 bases). Trimming left V 0 bases short and J 0 bases short, with 14 bases between. CDR3 length equals 17 residues. From germline, CDR1 is TSWWSYY and CDR2 QGS. The CDR3 sequence is CALGELGWGQYTDKLIF. The CDR3 DNA reads TGTGCTCTTGGGGAACTGGGCTGGGGTCAGTACACCGATAAACTCATCTTT.

Comments on this clone: The TCRdb record carries a much larger clone's protein, which differs from this DNA's translation at residue 6; a read error is the likely cause, and the protein listed here is the DNA translation. The chain links TRDV2 to TRDJ1, with TRDD3 matching over 13 bases. With V trimmed by 4 bases and J by 1 base, 11 bases remained unmatched. From germline, CDR1 is GEAIGNYY and CDR2 EKD. The CDR3 is made up of 18 amino acids. The CDR3 region is CACDPALGDTRATDKLIF. CDR3 in DNA: TGTGCCTGTGATCCTGCACTGGGGGATACGCGGGCCACCGATAAACTCATCTTT.

In regard to this clone: TCRdb pairs this DNA with a much larger clone's protein that differs at residue 20, likely a read error; the protein shown was translated from the DNA. The chain links TRAV38-2/DV8 to TRDJ1, with 11 bases lining up with TRDD3. This CDR3 spans 24 amino acids. Germline V gene data show CDR1 as TSESDYY and CDR2 as QEAYKQQN. After removal of 0 bases from V and 7 bases from J, the junction contained 32 bases not matched to a gene. CDR3 sequence (DNA): TGTGCTTATAGGAGCGGGTCAAGAGATCCCAACCGATACTGGGGGATATGGACTGGCAGTAAACTCATCTTT. It is translated as CAYRSGSRDPNRYWGIWTGSKLIF.

This clone was picked up a small number of times. This CDR3 is CACDTLTGGYERGKLIF. In DNA form, the CDR3 reads TGTGCCTGTGACACCCTTACTGGGGGATACGAACGTGGTAAACTCATCTTT. The V and J genes are TRDV2 and TRDJ1; 13 nucleotides align to TRDD3. The ends lost 0 bases at V and 7 bases at J; junction bases unmatched: 10. There are 17 residues in the CDR3. Germline CDR1 GEAIGNYY, CDR2 EKD.

The chain recombines TRDV2 with TRDJ1; 9 nucleotides match TRDD3. Unmatched junction bases numbered 20, after V lost 1 base and J lost 9 bases. This CDR3 comprises 18 residues. Germline V gene sequence: CDR1 GEAIGNYY, CDR2 EKD. The CDR3 loop is CACDTLGDVWRHSRELIF. In nucleotides, the CDR3 is TGTGCCTGTGACACGCTGGGGGATGTCTGGCGCCATTCAAGGGAACTCATCTTT.

No V gene call was produced; the J gene was TRDJ3. This CDR3 region has 10 residues. As DNA, the CDR3 is TGCGCCTGGGACACCCGACAGATGTTTTTC. It yields the protein CAWDTRQMFF.

By proportion, this clone is large (0.1 to 1%). The J gene is TRDJ1, the V gene TRDV2, with TRDD3 matching 13 bases. CDR3 length: 18 residues. V gave up 0 bases and J gave up 1 base; unmatched junction bases: 7. Germline V gives CDR1 GEAIGNYY, CDR2 EKD. CDR3 bases: TGTGCCTGTGACACCCTTACTGGGGGATACGAGGGCACCGATAAACTCATCTTT. Amino acid sequence: CACDTLTGGYEGTDKLIF.

The rearrangement uses TRDV2 and TRDJ1; 12 nucleotides agree with TRDD3. This CDR3 has 21 amino acids. Germline CDR1 is GEAIGNYY and CDR2 is EKD. V gave up 3 bases and J gave up 4 bases; unmatched junction bases: 23. CDR3: CACDAILTLGDTSRGDDKLIF. CDR3 coding DNA: TGTGCCTGTGACGCAATCCTAACACTGGGGGATACCTCACGTGGGGACGATAAACTCATCTTT.

J is TRDJ1 and V is TRDV2; 8 bases line up with TRDD3. Trimming removed 3 bases from V and 8 bases from J; junction bases left unmatched: 4. Germline loops: CDR1 GEAIGNYY, CDR2 EKD. The CDR3 extends over 12 amino acids. The CDR3 here is CACDLLGGKLIF. In DNA form, the CDR3 reads TGTGCCTGTGACCTACTGGGGGGGAAACTCATCTTT.

This clone was counted once. V is TRDV1 and J is TRDJ1; TRDD3 matches at 13 bases. V lost 1 base to trimming and J lost 5 bases; unmatched junction nucleotides: 19. This CDR3 is built from 21 residues. Germline V lookup: CDR1 TSWWSYY, CDR2 QGS. CDR3 DNA: TGTGCTCTTGGGGAACACAACAACGCACCCACTGGGGGATACGGAGAGGATAAACTCATCTTT. Protein: CALGEHNNAPTGGYGEDKLIF.

The V call is TRDV2, the J call TRDJ1, with 8 bases identical to TRDD3. The CDR3 runs to 17 residues. V shed 0 bases, J shed 0 bases, and the junction held 8 bases outside the gene matches. Germline V gene data show CDR1 as GEAIGNYY and CDR2 as EKD. CDR3 protein: CACDTVTGGYNTDKLIF. The CDR3 DNA reads as TGTGCCTGTGACACCGTTACTGGGGGTTACAACACCGATAAACTCATCTTT.

On this clone itself: The TCRdb protein comes from a much larger clone and disagrees with this DNA's translation at residue 13, likely due to a read error; the protein given here is derived from the DNA. The V and J genes are TRDV1 and TRDJ1, with D maybe TRDD3 (6 bases). The length of the CDR3 is 19 residues. The V gene lost 4 bases and the J gene lost 1 base, with 25 bases spanning the gap. Germline CDR1 and CDR2: TSWWSYY and QGS. The CDR3: CALGALGHGGKDFTDKLIF. CDR3 coding DNA: TGTGCTCTTGGGGCCCTCGGACACGGGGGGAAGGACTTCACCGATAAACTCATCTTT.

In regard to this clone: A far bigger clonotype differs at one base, so this is likely a read error. The sample has other DNA sequences that encode this CDR3 too. The CDR3 protein is CALGEHNNAPTGGWDTRQMFF. Here the CDR3 DNA reads TGCGCTCTTGGGGAACACAACAACGCACCCACTGGGGGATGGGACACCCGACAGATGTTTTTC. This chain links TRDV1 with TRDJ3; 9 bases fit TRDD3. This CDR3 is 21 amino acids long. Germline loops: CDR1 TSWWSYY, CDR2 QGS.

Points on this clone: A far larger clone is a single base away, which makes a read error likely. Other DNA sequences of this sample code for an identical CDR3. The rearrangement links TRDV2 to TRDJ1; 7 bases line up with TRDD3. This CDR3 spans 17 amino acids. The germline V gene has CDR1 GEAIGNYY and CDR2 EKD. V shed 4 bases and J 0 bases; nucleotides not matched to a gene: 13. Written as DNA, the CDR3 is TGTGCCTGTGAACCCCTTACTGGTGGATACGACACCGATAAACTCATCTTT. Amino acid sequence: CACEPLTGGYDTDKLIF.

In regard to this clone: A far larger clone is only one base removed, so a read error is likely. Other nucleotide sequences in the sample specify the same CDR3. No V gene call is available, although the J gene is TRDJ3; TRDD3 is the table's D call and was not checked against the DNA. This CDR3 region has 21 residues. The CDR3 protein is CAIVSWGTVIMCSWDTRQMFF. The CDR3 DNA reads as TGTGCAATTGTCTCTTGGGGGACTGTCATAATGTGCTCCTGGGACACCAGACAGATGTTTTTC.

About this clone itself: This is likely an artifact of a read error, given a far larger clone one base away. Other DNA sequences of this sample code for an identical CDR3. The chain uses TRDV1 and TRDJ4, with TRDD3 matching over 9 bases. Germline loops: CDR1 TSWWSYY, CDR2 QGS. The CDR3 sequence is 25 residues long. In nucleotides, the CDR3 is TGTGCTCTTGGAGAACTAGGCCAGACCACGGGCTGGGGGATGGAAGGCGTCAGCTGTGCCAGACCCCTGATCTTT. This translates into CALGELGQTTGWGMEGVSCARPLIF.

This clone is labeled as hyperexpanded. Other DNA sequences in the sample encode the same CDR3. The gene calls are TRDV2 and TRDJ1; 10 bases are shared with TRDD3. Germline loops: CDR1 GEAIGNYY, CDR2 EKD. V was pared by 1 base and J by 0 bases, with 10 bases of the junction left unmatched. The CDR3 runs to 18 residues. The CDR3 DNA is TGTGCCTGTGACACGCTGGGGGATATTGGGGCGGACACCGATAAACTCATCTTT. Translating it yields CACDTLGDIGADTDKLIF.

This clone was seen a handful of times. The chain joins TRDV2 to TRDJ1, with 13 positions matching TRDD3. The CDR3 has 22 residues. The V gene's germline CDR1 is GEAIGNYY and CDR2 EKD. The junction had 21 bases not matched to a gene; V was cut back by 2 bases and J by 1 base. The CDR3 sequence is CACDRISTGGYASPHFTDKLIF. CDR3 coding DNA: TGTGCCTGTGACAGAATCTCGACTGGGGGATACGCCTCCCCTCATTTCACCGATAAACTCATCTTT.

This clone was observed a few times. This likely reflects a read error, since a far larger clone is one base away. At the DNA level, this CDR3 is encoded by other sequences in the same sample as well. The V gene is TRDV1, the J gene TRDJ1; a weak D match, TRDD3 (6 bases). CDR3 length: 19 amino acids. V was clipped by 4 bases and J by 0 bases, with 24 bases between them. Germline-derived CDR1 and CDR2 are TSWWSYY and QGS. The CDR3 sequence: CALGALGHGGKDYTDKLIF. DNA for the CDR3: TGTGCTCTTGGGGCCCTCGGACATGGGGGGAAGGACTACACCGATAAACTCATCTTT.

This chain connects TRDV2 to TRDJ3, with 12 bases identical to TRDD3. Germline V gene lookup returns CDR1 GEAIGNYY and CDR2 EKD. CDR3 length equals 23 residues. J lost 0 bases, V lost 0 bases, and 14 bases had no gene match. The CDR3 here is CACDTVESILGDTSSWDTRQMFF. The DNA for the CDR3 is TGTGCCTGTGACACCGTTGAGAGTATTCTGGGGGATACGAGCTCCTGGGACACCCGACAGATGTTTTTC.

Sample share makes this clone large (0.1 to 1%). Here the CDR3 reads CACDSKGVRVISWDTRQMFF. The CDR3 nucleotides are TGTGCCTGTGACTCGAAGGGTGTCCGGGTCATCTCCTGGGACACCCGACAGATGTTTTTC. The chain couples TRDV2 to TRDJ3; D unresolved. V shed 3 bases and J shed 0 bases, with 20 bases lying between them. CDR3 length: 20 amino acids. Germline CDR1 reads GEAIGNYY; CDR2 reads EKD.

This clone turned up a few times. TCRdb has a much larger clone's protein, which differs at residue 4 from the translation of this DNA, likely because of a read error; what is shown is the protein translated from the DNA. The rearrangement joins TRDV2 to TRDJ1, with TRDD3 matching over 13 bases. The CDR3 is 21 amino acids. Germline assignment: CDR1 GEAIGNYY and CDR2 EKD. This CDR3 is CACVTVTGGYASPHFTDKLIF. DNA of the CDR3: TGTGCCTGTGTCACCGTTACTGGGGGATACGCCTCCCCTCATTTCACCGATAAACTCATCTTT.

This chain joins TRDV2 and TRDJ1, with D possibly being TRDD3 (6 bases). The CDR3 extends over 18 amino acids. The V gene lost 2 bases and the J gene lost 0 bases, with 21 bases spanning the gap. Germline V lookup: CDR1 GEAIGNYY, CDR2 EKD. The CDR3 nucleotides are TGTGCCTGTGACATGGTCTTATCTGGGGTATACGACACCGATAAACTCATCTTT. It yields the protein CACDMVLSGVYDTDKLIF.